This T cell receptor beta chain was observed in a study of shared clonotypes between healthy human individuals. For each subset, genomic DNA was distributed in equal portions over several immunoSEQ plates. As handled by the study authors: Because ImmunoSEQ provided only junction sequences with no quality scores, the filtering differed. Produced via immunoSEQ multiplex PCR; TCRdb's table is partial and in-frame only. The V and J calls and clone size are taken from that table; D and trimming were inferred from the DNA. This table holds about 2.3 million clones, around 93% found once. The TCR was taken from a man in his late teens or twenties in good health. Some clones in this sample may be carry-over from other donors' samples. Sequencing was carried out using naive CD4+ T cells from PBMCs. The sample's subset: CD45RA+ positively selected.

Here the CDR3 reads CASSLFPGGPYEQYF. CDR3 DNA sequence: TGTGCCAGCAGCTTATTCCCAGGGGGCCCCTACGAGCAGTACTTC. This chain uses TRBV5-8 with TRBJ2-7, with 8 nucleotides matching TRBD1. Trimming cost V 2 bases and J 2 bases; bases outside gene matches: 6. CDR3 length: 15 residues. The germline V gene has CDR1 SGHTS and CDR2 YDEGEE. Full variable domain (rest looked up from reference TRBV5-8 and TRBJ2-7): EAGVTQSPTHLIKTRGQQATLRCSPISGHTSVYWYQQALGLGLQFLLWYDEGEERNRGNFPPRFSGRQFPNYSSELNVNALELEDSALYLCASSLFPGGPYEQYFGPGTRLTVT.